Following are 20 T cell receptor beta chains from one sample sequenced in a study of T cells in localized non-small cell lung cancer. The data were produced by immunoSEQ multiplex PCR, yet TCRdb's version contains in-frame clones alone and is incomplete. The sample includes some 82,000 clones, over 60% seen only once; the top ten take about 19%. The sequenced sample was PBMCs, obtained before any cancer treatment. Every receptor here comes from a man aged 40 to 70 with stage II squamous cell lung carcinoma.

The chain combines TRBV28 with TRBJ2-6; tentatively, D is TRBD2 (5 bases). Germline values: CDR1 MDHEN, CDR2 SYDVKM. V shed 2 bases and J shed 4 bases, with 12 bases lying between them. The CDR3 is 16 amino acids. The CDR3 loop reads CASSLQALAGANVLTF. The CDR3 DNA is TGTGCCAGCAGTTTACAGGCGCTAGCAGGGGCCAACGTCCTGACTTTC. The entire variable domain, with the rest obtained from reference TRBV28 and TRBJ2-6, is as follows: DVKVTQSSRYLVKRTGEKVFLECVQDMDHENMFWYRQDPGLGLRLIYFSYDVKMKEKGDIPEGYSVSREKKERFSLILESASTNQTSMYLCASSLQALAGANVLTFGAGSRLTVL.

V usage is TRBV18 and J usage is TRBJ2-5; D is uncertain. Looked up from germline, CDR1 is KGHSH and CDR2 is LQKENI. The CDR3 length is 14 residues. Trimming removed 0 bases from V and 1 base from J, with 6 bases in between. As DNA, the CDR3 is TGTGCCAGCTCACCACCGATCTTCCAAGAGACCCAGTACTTC. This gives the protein CASSPPIFQETQYF.

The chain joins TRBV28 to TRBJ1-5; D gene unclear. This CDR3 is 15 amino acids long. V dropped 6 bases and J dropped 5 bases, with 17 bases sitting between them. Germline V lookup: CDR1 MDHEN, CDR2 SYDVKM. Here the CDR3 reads CASSPHRGGHQPQHF. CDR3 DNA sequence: TGTGCCAGCAGCCCCCATCGGGGTGGTCATCAGCCCCAGCATTTT.

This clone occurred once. The CDR3 bases are TGTGCCAGCAGCTTGGGCAGGGCTGCAATGAACACTGAAGCTTTCTTT. Translating gives CASSLGRAAMNTEAFF. V usage is TRBV5-4 and J usage is TRBJ1-1, with a possible D match to TRBD1 (5 bases). V shed 0 bases and J shed 0 bases, with 12 bases lying between them. The CDR3 consists of 16 residues. In germline, CDR1 is SGHNT, CDR2 YYREEE (reference sequence). Full variable domain (missing parts from reference TRBV5-4 and TRBJ1-1): ETGVTQSPTHLIKTRGQQVTLRCSSQSGHNTVSWYQQALGQGPQFIFQYYREEENGRGNFPPRFSGLQFPNYSSELNVNALELDDSALYLCASSLGRAAMNTEAFFGQGTRLTVV.

The chain's CDR3 is CASSIADRDKAFF. As DNA, the CDR3 is TGTGCCAGTAGTATAGCGGACAGGGATAAAGCTTTCTTT. The gene calls are TRBV19 and TRBJ1-1, with 8 bases that match TRBD1. The junction had 4 bases not matched to a gene; V was cut back by 1 base and J by 9 bases. Germline CDR1 and CDR2: LNHDA and SQIVND (reference sequence). The CDR3 covers 13 residues.

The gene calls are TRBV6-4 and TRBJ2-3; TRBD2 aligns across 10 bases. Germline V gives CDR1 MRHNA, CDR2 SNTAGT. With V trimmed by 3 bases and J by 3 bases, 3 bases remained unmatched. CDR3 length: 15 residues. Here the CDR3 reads CASSERGLATDTQYF. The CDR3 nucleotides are TGTGCCAGCAGTGAGAGGGGACTAGCGACAGATACGCAGTATTTT.

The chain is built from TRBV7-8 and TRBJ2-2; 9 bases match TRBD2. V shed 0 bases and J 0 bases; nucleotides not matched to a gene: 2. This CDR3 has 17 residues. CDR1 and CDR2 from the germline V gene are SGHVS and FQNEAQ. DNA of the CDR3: TGTGCCAGCAGCTTAGCAGCGGGAGGTTCGAACACCGGGGAGCTGTTTTTT. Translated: CASSLAAGGSNTGELFF.

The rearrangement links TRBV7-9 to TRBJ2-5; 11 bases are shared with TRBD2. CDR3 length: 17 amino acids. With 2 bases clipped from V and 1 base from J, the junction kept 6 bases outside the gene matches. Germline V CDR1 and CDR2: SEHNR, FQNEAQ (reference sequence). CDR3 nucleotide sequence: TGTGCCAGCAGCTTACTGGCTAGCGGGGGGATCCAAGAGACCCAGTACTTC. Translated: CASSLLASGGIQETQYF. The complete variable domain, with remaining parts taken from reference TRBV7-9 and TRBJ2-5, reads DTGVSQNPRHKITKRGQNVTFRCDPISEHNRLYWYRQTLGQGPEFLTYFQNEAQLEKSRLLSDRFSAERPKGSFSTLEIQRTEQGDSAMYLCASSLLASGGIQETQYFGPGTRLLVL.

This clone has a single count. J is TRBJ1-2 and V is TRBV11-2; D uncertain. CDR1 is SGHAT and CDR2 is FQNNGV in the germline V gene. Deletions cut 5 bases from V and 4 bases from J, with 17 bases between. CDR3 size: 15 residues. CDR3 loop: CASSARAVQIYGYTF. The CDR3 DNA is TGTGCCAGCAGCGCTCGGGCCGTCCAGATCTATGGCTACACCTTC.

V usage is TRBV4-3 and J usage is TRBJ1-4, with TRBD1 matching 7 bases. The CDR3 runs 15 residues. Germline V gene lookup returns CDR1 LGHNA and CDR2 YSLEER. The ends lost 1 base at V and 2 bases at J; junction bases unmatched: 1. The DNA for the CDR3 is TGCGCCAGCAGCCAAGTCAGGGGGACTAATGAAAAACTGTTTTTT. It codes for CASSQVRGTNEKLFF.

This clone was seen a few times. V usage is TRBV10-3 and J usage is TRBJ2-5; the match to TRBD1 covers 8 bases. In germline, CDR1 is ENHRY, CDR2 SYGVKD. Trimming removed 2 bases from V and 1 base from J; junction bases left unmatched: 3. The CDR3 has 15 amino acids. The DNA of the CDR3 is TGTGCCATCAGTGAGGGACAGGGAGTCCAAGAGACCCAGTACTTC. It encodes CAISEGQGVQETQYF.

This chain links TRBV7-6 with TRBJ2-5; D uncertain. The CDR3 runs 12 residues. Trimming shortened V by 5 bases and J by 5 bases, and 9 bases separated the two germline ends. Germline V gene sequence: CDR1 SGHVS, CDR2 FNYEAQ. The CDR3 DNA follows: TGTGCCAGCAGCCGTCCGGCGGAGACCCAGTACTTC. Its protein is CASSRPAETQYF.

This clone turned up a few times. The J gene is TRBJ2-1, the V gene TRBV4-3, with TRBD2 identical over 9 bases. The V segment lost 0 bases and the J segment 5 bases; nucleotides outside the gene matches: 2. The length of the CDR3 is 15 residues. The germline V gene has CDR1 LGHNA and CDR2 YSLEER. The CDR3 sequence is CASSQEAGGDNEQFF. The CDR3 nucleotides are TGCGCCAGCAGCCAAGAGGCGGGGGGGGACAATGAGCAGTTCTTC.

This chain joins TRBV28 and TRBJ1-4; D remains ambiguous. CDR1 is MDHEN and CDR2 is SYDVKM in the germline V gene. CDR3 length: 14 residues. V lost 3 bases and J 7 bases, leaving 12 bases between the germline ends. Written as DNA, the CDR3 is TGTGCCAGCAGTTTCTCTGGAGGTACTGAAAAACTGTTTTTT. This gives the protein CASSFSGGTEKLFF. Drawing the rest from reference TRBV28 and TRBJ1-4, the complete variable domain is DVKVTQSSRYLVKRTGEKVFLECVQDMDHENMFWYRQDPGLGLRLIYFSYDVKMKEKGDIPEGYSVSREKKERFSLILESASTNQTSMYLCASSFSGGTEKLFFGSGTQLSVL.

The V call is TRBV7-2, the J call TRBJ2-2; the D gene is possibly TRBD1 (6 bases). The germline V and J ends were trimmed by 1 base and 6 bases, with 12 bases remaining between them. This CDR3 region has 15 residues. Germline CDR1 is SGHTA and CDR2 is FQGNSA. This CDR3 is CASSLGRGSAGELFF. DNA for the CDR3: TGTGCCAGCAGCTTAGGCAGGGGAAGCGCCGGGGAGCTGTTTTTT.

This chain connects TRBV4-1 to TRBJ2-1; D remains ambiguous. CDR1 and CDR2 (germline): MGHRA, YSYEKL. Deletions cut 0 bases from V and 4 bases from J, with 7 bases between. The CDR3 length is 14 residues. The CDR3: CASSQEGGYNEQFF. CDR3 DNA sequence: TGCGCCAGCAGCCAAGAAGGCGGTTACAATGAGCAGTTCTTC.

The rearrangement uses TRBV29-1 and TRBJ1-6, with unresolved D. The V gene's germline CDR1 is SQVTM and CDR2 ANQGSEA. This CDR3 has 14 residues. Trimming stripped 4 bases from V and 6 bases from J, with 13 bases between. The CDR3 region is CSVAFDGSNSPLHF. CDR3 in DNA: TGCAGCGTTGCATTTGACGGAAGTAATTCACCCCTCCACTTT.

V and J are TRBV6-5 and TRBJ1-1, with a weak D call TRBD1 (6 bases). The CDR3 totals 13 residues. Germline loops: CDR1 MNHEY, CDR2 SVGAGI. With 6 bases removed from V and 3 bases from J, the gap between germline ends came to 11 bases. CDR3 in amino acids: CASSPDSYTEAFF. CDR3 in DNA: TGTGCCAGCAGCCCGGACAGTTACACTGAAGCTTTCTTT.

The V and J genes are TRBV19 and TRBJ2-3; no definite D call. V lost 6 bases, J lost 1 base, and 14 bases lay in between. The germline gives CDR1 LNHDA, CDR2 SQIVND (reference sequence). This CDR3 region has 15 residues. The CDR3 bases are TGTGCCAGTAGGGAATCAGATCTCCGCACAGATACGCAGTATTTT. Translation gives CASRESDLRTDTQYF. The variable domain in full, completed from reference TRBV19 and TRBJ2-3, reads DGGITQSPKYLFRKEGQNVTLSCEQNLNHDAMYWYRQDPGQGLRLIYYSQIVNDFQKGDIAEGYSVSREKKESFPLTVTSAQKNPTAFYLCASRESDLRTDTQYFGPGTRLTVL.

CDR3 sequence reads: CASSPSSLAGETQYF. The CDR3 bases are TGTGCCAGCAGCCCAAGTTCGCTAGCTGGAGAGACCCAGTACTTC. V is TRBV9 and J is TRBJ2-5; maybe TRBD2 (5 bases). There are 15 residues in the CDR3. Germline-derived CDR1 and CDR2 are SGDLS and YYNGEE. The germline V and J ends were trimmed by 4 bases and 4 bases, with 17 bases remaining between them.